This T cell receptor (beta chain) was sequenced for a study of blood T cell repertoires in COVID-19. This table comes from immunoSEQ multiplex PCR, and its TCRdb copy is limited to in-frame clones, with some not included. Of 200,000 to 250,000 clones listed, about 86% are singletons. CDR1 and CDR2 (germline): LGHDT, YNNKEL (reference sequence). The CDR3 is made up of 16 amino acids. V trimming: 4 bases; J trimming: 4 bases; junction bases outside the gene matches: 7. Source material: peripheral blood. The chain is built from TRBV3-1 (or the pseudogene TRBV3-2) and TRBJ2-6; the match to TRBD1 covers 7 bases. This clonotype originated in a woman in her twenties or thirties who had recovered from COVID-19. CDR3: CASSLNRGTGANVLTF. The CDR3 DNA reads as TGTGCCAGCAGCCTTAACAGGGGAACCGGGGCCAACGTCCTGACTTTC.